These 32 T cell receptor beta chains were sequenced from one sample in a study of graft-versus-host responses after intestinal transplantation (dated by TCRdb to the early 2020s). This sample's time point label indicates: cells obtained before transplantation from donor or recipient. Their antigen targets remain unknown. Libraries came from the immunoSEQ multiplex PCR assay. TCRdb stores this immuneACCESS table with in-frame sequences only. Part of the clones is absent; in the studies checked, under half of the shortfall reflects unresolved V genes, and no reason is known for the rest. This sample gives approximately 85,000 clones in total; approximately 90% of them show up just once. Clones ranked in the top ten supply 7.6% of the sample. This material consisted of unstimulated CD8+ T cells sorted from spleen or lymph node cells, taken before transplant. The receptors stem from a human donor who was the organ donor for an intestinal transplant.

The chain recombines TRBV2 with TRBJ2-5, with 7 positions matching TRBD2. Germline-derived CDR1 and CDR2 are SNHLY and FYNNEI. The V segment lost 7 bases and the J segment 5 bases; nucleotides outside the gene matches: 7. This CDR3 region has 13 residues. The CDR3 here is CASTGLVGETQYF. CDR3 DNA sequence: TGTGCCAGCACCGGACTAGTGGGGGAGACCCAGTACTTC.

The V call is TRBV27, the J call TRBJ2-3; 13 nucleotides align to TRBD2. CDR3 length: 17 residues. Germline V lookup: CDR1 MNHEY, CDR2 SMNVEV (reference sequence). The ends lost 8 bases at V and 0 bases at J; junction bases unmatched: 8. The CDR3 DNA is TGTGCCAGCCTCCCACTAGCGGGGGGGCCGAGCACAGATACGCAGTATTTT. Protein: CASLPLAGGPSTDTQYF.

The rearrangement links TRBV6-1 to TRBJ2-5; no reliable D call. The CDR3 covers 10 residues. The germline V gene encodes CDR1 MNHNS and CDR2 SASEGT. V lost 7 bases, J lost 11 bases, and 11 bases lay in between. The CDR3 is CASTPPYQYF. The DNA of the CDR3 is TGTGCCAGCACCCCCCCCTATCAGTACTTC.

The genes are TRBV9 and TRBJ2-7; D remains ambiguous. Trimming took off 3 bases at V and 0 bases at J, with 10 bases between the two ends. CDR3 size: 14 residues. Germline V gene data show CDR1 as SGDLS and CDR2 as YYNGEE. CDR3 loop: CASSAPWSSYEQYF. The CDR3 DNA reads TGTGCCAGCAGCGCACCTTGGAGCTCCTACGAGCAGTACTTC. Full variable domain (rest looked up from reference TRBV9 and TRBJ2-7): DSGVTQTPKHLITATGQRVTLRCSPRSGDLSVYWYQQSLDQGLQFLIQYYNGEERAKGNILERFSAQQFPDLHSELNLSSLELGDSALYFCASSAPWSSYEQYFGPGTRLTVT.

The genes are TRBV5-1 and TRBJ2-1; 10 bases map to TRBD2. Germline CDR1 reads SGHRS; CDR2 reads YFSETQ. The V gene end was trimmed by 2 bases and the J gene end by 2 bases; junction bases not matched to a gene: 1. CDR3 length equals 15 residues. The CDR3 DNA follows: TGCGCCAGCAGCTTACTAGCGGGGACCTACAATGAGCAGTTCTTC. Protein: CASSLLAGTYNEQFF. The full variable domain, in which reference TRBV5-1 and TRBJ2-1 provide the parts outside the CDR3, is KAGVTQTPRYLIKTRGQQVTLSCSPISGHRSVSWYQQTPGQGLQFLFEYFSETQRNKGNFPGRFSGRQFSNSRSEMNVSTLELGDSALYLCASSLLAGTYNEQFFGPGTRLTVL.

The chain couples TRBV2 to TRBJ2-7, with TRBD1 matching over 11 bases. CDR1 and CDR2 (germline): SNHLY, FYNNEI. The CDR3 has 14 residues. The junction had 4 bases not matched to a gene; V was cut back by 6 bases and J by 3 bases. The CDR3 loop is CASSLGTGGYEQYF. DNA for the CDR3: TGTGCCAGCAGCCTCGGGACAGGGGGCTACGAGCAGTACTTC.

V and J are TRBV6-1 and TRBJ1-5, with D unresolved. There are 15 residues in the CDR3. The germline V gene encodes CDR1 MNHNS and CDR2 SASEGT. V was shortened by 6 bases and J by 4 bases, with 16 bases between the two germline ends. In DNA, the CDR3 is TGTGCCAGCAGCGATATAGGGAACTTAAATCAGCCCCAGCATTTT. This gives the protein CASSDIGNLNQPQHF.

The chain links TRBV7-3 to TRBJ2-6; D gene uncertain. The CDR3 spans 14 residues. The germline V gene encodes CDR1 SGHTA and CDR2 FQGTGA. Trimming took off 3 bases at V and 1 base at J, with 4 bases between the two ends. The CDR3 DNA follows: TGTGCCAGCAGCTTGGGGTCTGGGGCCAACGTCCTGACTTTC. Residues: CASSLGSGANVLTF.

The chain combines TRBV11-2 with TRBJ2-7; 7 bases agree with TRBD1. The CDR3 totals 14 residues. Germline V gene data show CDR1 as SGHAT and CDR2 as FQNNGV. Trimming cost V 5 bases and J 3 bases; bases outside gene matches: 7. The CDR3 reads CASSGTGTDYEQYF. The CDR3 region has the DNA TGTGCCAGCAGCGGCACCGGGACAGACTACGAGCAGTACTTC.

The chain joins TRBV5-1 to TRBJ1-1, with D tentatively TRBD1 (5 bases). Germline values: CDR1 SGHRS, CDR2 YFSETQ. The V end lost 4 bases, the J end lost 4 bases, and 14 bases lay between the germline ends. This CDR3 contains 14 residues. As DNA, the CDR3 is TGCGCCAGCAGCGGACACACCACCCTCACTGAAGCTTTCTTT. Its translation: CASSGHTTLTEAFF.

The CDR3: CASTPGHGVEYQETQYF. In nucleotides, the CDR3 is TGTGCCAGCACCCCAGGCCATGGGGTAGAGTACCAAGAGACCCAGTACTTC. This sequence joins TRBV28 and TRBJ2-5, with D unresolved. CDR1 and CDR2 from the germline V gene are MDHEN and SYDVKM. The CDR3 sequence is 17 residues long. V was cut by 7 bases and J by 0 bases, with 21 bases left in between.

This clone was seen a few times. The CDR3 loop is CASSMISGGTDTQYF. The CDR3 region has the DNA TGTGCCAGTAGTATGATTAGCGGAGGCACAGATACGCAGTATTTT. The chain recombines TRBV19 with TRBJ2-3, with D perhaps matching TRBD2 (6 bases). V was pared by 3 bases and J by 1 base, with 11 bases between. The length of the CDR3 is 15 residues. Germline CDR1 is LNHDA and CDR2 is SQIVND (reference sequence).

The J gene is TRBJ2-1, the V gene TRBV5-6; 11 bases agree with TRBD2. The V gene end was trimmed by 2 bases and the J gene end by 5 bases; junction bases not matched to a gene: 9. In germline, CDR1 is SGHDT, CDR2 YYEEEE. The CDR3 extends over 17 amino acids. CDR3 in DNA: TGTGCCAGCAGCTTTTGGGCTAGCGGGAGGTTCCACAATGAGCAGTTCTTC. Amino acid sequence: CASSFWASGRFHNEQFF.

This chain links TRBV6-6 with TRBJ2-1; D assignment may be TRBD1 or TRBD2 (5 bases each). The ends were cut back, 1 base at V and 6 bases at J, with 10 bases in the middle. The CDR3 has 14 residues. Germline V lookup: CDR1 MNHNY, CDR2 SVGAGI (reference sequence). CDR3 DNA: TGTGCCAGCAGTTACTTCCGAGGGGTCAATGAGCAGTTCTTC. This translates into CASSYFRGVNEQFF.

The rearrangement joins TRBV19 to TRBJ2-1; perhaps TRBD1 as D (6 bases). The length of the CDR3 is 12 residues. Germline assignment: CDR1 LNHDA and CDR2 SQIVND (reference sequence). Trimming pared 10 bases from V and 4 bases from J, leaving 11 bases between. The chain's CDR3 is CATGQSYNEQFF. The CDR3 nucleotides are TGTGCCACCGGACAGTCTTACAATGAGCAGTTCTTC.

The V gene is TRBV19, the J gene TRBJ2-1, with 7 bases identical to TRBD1. Unmatched junction bases numbered 7, after V lost 5 bases and J lost 3 bases. The CDR3 covers 15 residues. The germline V gene has CDR1 LNHDA and CDR2 SQIVND (reference sequence). The DNA of the CDR3 is TGTGCCAGTAGTGCCGGGACAGCGCACTACAATGAGCAGTTCTTC. It is translated as CASSAGTAHYNEQFF. The variable domain in full, completed from reference TRBV19 and TRBJ2-1, reads DGGITQSPKYLFRKEGQNVTLSCEQNLNHDAMYWYRQDPGQGLRLIYYSQIVNDFQKGDIAEGYSVSREKKESFPLTVTSAQKNPTAFYLCASSAGTAHYNEQFFGPGTRLTVL.

CDR3 region: CASSLRGPTSYGYTF. CDR3 coding DNA: TGTGCCAGCAGTTTGCGGGGCCCGACGAGCTATGGCTACACCTTC. The gene calls are TRBV27 and TRBJ1-2; a weak D match, TRBD1 (5 bases). The CDR3 loop spans 15 amino acids. V shed 3 bases and J shed 4 bases, with 15 bases lying between them. Germline-derived CDR1 and CDR2 are MNHEY and SMNVEV (reference sequence).

The CDR3: CSVEGTGGSYEQYF. CDR3 bases: TGCAGCGTTGAAGGGACAGGGGGATCCTACGAGCAGTACTTC. The chain uses TRBV29-1 and TRBJ2-7; 10 nucleotides agree with TRBD1. Germline loops: CDR1 SQVTM, CDR2 ANQGSEA. The CDR3 totals 14 residues. Germline trimming cut 1 base from V and 1 base from J; bases unmatched to any gene: 1.

V is TRBV7-2 and J is TRBJ2-5, with D perhaps matching TRBD1 or TRBD2 (5 bases each). This CDR3 region has 15 residues. V lost 5 bases and J 0 bases, leaving 13 bases between the germline ends. Germline V gene data show CDR1 as SGHTA and CDR2 as FQGNSA. CDR3 region: CASSKGRRYQETQYF. The DNA of the CDR3 is TGTGCCAGCAGCAAGGGACGGCGGTACCAAGAGACCCAGTACTTC.

V and J are TRBV19 and TRBJ1-1; D unresolved. Germline values: CDR1 LNHDA, CDR2 SQIVND (reference sequence). Trimming shortened V by 5 bases and J by 4 bases, and 23 bases separated the two germline ends. CDR3 length: 17 amino acids. Here the CDR3 DNA reads TGTGCCAGTAGTCCACCCAGTGTATTTGGTCGGGTCACTGAAGCTTTCTTT. This gives the protein CASSPPSVFGRVTEAFF. Full variable domain (outside the CDR3, taken from reference TRBV19 and TRBJ1-1): DGGITQSPKYLFRKEGQNVTLSCEQNLNHDAMYWYRQDPGQGLRLIYYSQIVNDFQKGDIAEGYSVSREKKESFPLTVTSAQKNPTAFYLCASSPPSVFGRVTEAFFGQGTRLTVV.

V is TRBV5-1 and J is TRBJ2-5; D is unclear. The J call is uncertain, as TRBJ2-7 better fits the DNA end. This CDR3 has 15 residues. The germline CDR1 and CDR2 sequences are SGHRS and YFSETQ. CDR3 DNA sequence: TGCGCCAGCAGCTTGGAGGGTCCTAACTCCTACGAGCAGTACTTC. The encoded protein is CASSLEGPNSYEQYF.

The V call is TRBV4-1, the J call TRBJ2-3; possibly TRBD1 or TRBD2 for D (5 bases each). Trimming cost V 2 bases and J 2 bases, with 11 bases left between them. The CDR3 is made up of 15 amino acids. The germline V gene has CDR1 MGHRA and CDR2 YSYEKL. The CDR3 sequence is CASSQQVGTTDTQYF. The CDR3 DNA is TGCGCCAGCAGCCAACAAGTTGGGACCACAGATACGCAGTATTTT.

This chain joins TRBV5-6 and TRBJ2-7; D may be TRBD1 or TRBD2 (5 bases each). Germline-derived CDR1 and CDR2 are SGHDT and YYEEEE. The CDR3 has 15 amino acids. V lost 0 bases to trimming and J lost 5 bases, with 15 bases between them. As DNA, the CDR3 is TGTGCCAGCAGCTTGGGGGTCGGGGCGTCACACGAGCAGTACTTC. Translation: CASSLGVGASHEQYF.

V gene TRBV7-3 combines with J gene TRBJ2-5, with a tentative D call TRBD2 (6 bases). Per germline, CDR1 SGHTA and CDR2 FQGTGA. CDR3 length: 14 residues. V shed 5 bases and J shed 8 bases, with 18 bases lying between them. CDR3 amino acids: CASSIGGGKETQYF. The CDR3 DNA is TGTGCCAGCAGCATCGGTGGGGGGAAGGAAACCCAGTACTTC.

V gene TRBV7-9 combines with J gene TRBJ1-4, with 9 bases identical to TRBD1. Germline V gene data show CDR1 as SEHNR and CDR2 as FQNEAQ (reference sequence). This CDR3 contains 17 residues. The V segment lost 1 base and the J segment 8 bases; nucleotides outside the gene matches: 11. The CDR3 region is CASSLEGQGLQGEKLFF. The CDR3 nucleotides read TGTGCCAGCAGCTTAGAGGGACAGGGCCTCCAGGGCGAAAAACTGTTTTTT. The variable domain in full, with the rest retrieved from reference TRBV7-9 and TRBJ1-4, is DTGVSQNPRHKITKRGQNVTFRCDPISEHNRLYWYRQTLGQGPEFLTYFQNEAQLEKSRLLSDRFSAERPKGSFSTLEIQRTEQGDSAMYLCASSLEGQGLQGEKLFFGSGTQLSVL.

The chain is built from TRBV7-9 and TRBJ1-4, with 7 bases fitting TRBD1. The length of the CDR3 is 14 residues. V trimming: 6 bases; J trimming: 8 bases; junction bases outside the gene matches: 9. CDR1 is SEHNR, CDR2 FQNEAQ, per germline (reference sequence). This chain's CDR3 is CASSPGGQFEKLFF. CDR3 sequence (DNA): TGTGCCAGCAGTCCCGGGGGACAGTTCGAAAAACTGTTTTTT. The full variable domain, with the rest looked up from reference TRBV7-9 and TRBJ1-4, is DTGVSQNPRHKITKRGQNVTFRCDPISEHNRLYWYRQTLGQGPEFLTYFQNEAQLEKSRLLSDRFSAERPKGSFSTLEIQRTEQGDSAMYLCASSPGGQFEKLFFGSGTQLSVL.

CDR3 protein: CASSDGQDEKLFF. The DNA of the CDR3 is TGCGCCAGCAGTGATGGGCAGGACGAAAAACTGTTTTTT. J is TRBJ1-4 and V is TRBV10-1; no reliable D call. V shed 3 bases and J shed 8 bases, with 10 bases lying between them. The CDR3 spans 13 residues. Germline CDR1 is WNHNN and CDR2 is SYGVQD (reference sequence).

CDR3 in amino acids: CASSLGSGARETQYF. The CDR3 DNA sequence: TGTGCCAGCAGCTTAGGCAGTGGGGCCCGGGAGACCCAGTACTTC. This chain links TRBV7-9 with TRBJ2-5, with D tentatively TRBD1 (5 bases). Trimming left V 1 base short and J 5 bases short, with 14 bases between. The CDR3 sequence is 15 residues long. The germline V gene encodes CDR1 SEHNR and CDR2 FQNEAQ (reference sequence).

This chain uses TRBV18 with TRBJ1-2; 9 nucleotides agree with TRBD1. Trimming cost V 3 bases and J 6 bases; bases outside gene matches: 2. Germline assignment: CDR1 KGHSH and CDR2 LQKENI. The CDR3 is made up of 13 amino acids. CDR3 region: CASSPTGGNGYTF. The CDR3, as DNA: TGTGCCAGCTCACCTACAGGGGGCAATGGCTACACCTTC.

This clone was seen a few times. The chain is built from TRBV5-1 and TRBJ2-4; D is uncertain. Trimming took 0 bases from V and 2 from J, leaving 9 bases between them. The CDR3 totals 15 residues. Per germline, CDR1 SGHRS and CDR2 YFSETQ. Written as DNA, the CDR3 is TGCGCCAGCAGCTTGGGCGTCGACACCAAAAACATTCAGTACTTC. This gives the protein CASSLGVDTKNIQYF.

V and J are TRBV19 and TRBJ2-5; tentatively, D is TRBD2 (5 bases). Germline V lookup: CDR1 LNHDA, CDR2 SQIVND (reference sequence). The CDR3 has 15 amino acids. V was shortened by 3 bases and J by 1 base, with 12 bases between the two germline ends. For the CDR3, the DNA is TGTGCCAGTAGTATTTACGGGAATCTCCAAGAGACCCAGTACTTC. As protein: CASSIYGNLQETQYF. The full variable domain, with the rest looked up from reference TRBV19 and TRBJ2-5, is DGGITQSPKYLFRKEGQNVTLSCEQNLNHDAMYWYRQDPGQGLRLIYYSQIVNDFQKGDIAEGYSVSREKKESFPLTVTSAQKNPTAFYLCASSIYGNLQETQYFGPGTRLLVL.

The rearrangement links TRBV7-8 to TRBJ1-6; D not resolved. The CDR3 contains 13 residues. V was pared by 3 bases and J by 7 bases, with 7 bases between. Germline V lookup: CDR1 SGHVS, CDR2 FQNEAQ. CDR3: CASSFPSNSPLHF. The CDR3 bases are TGTGCCAGCAGCTTCCCTTCAAATTCACCCCTCCACTTT.